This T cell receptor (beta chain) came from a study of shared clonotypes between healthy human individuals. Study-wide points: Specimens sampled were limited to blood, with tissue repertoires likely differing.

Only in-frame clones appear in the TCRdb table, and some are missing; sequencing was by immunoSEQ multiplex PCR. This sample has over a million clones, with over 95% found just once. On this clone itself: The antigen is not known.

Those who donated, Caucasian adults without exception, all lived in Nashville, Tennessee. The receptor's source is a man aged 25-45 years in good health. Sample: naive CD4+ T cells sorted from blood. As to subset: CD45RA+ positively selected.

The CDR3 region is CASSLWLRSGQFF. As DNA, the CDR3 is TGTGCCAGCAGCTTATGGTTAAGGTCCGGGCAGTTCTTC. This sequence joins TRBV11-2 and TRBJ2-1; D remains ambiguous. The CDR3 length is 13 residues. The germline gives CDR1 SGHAT, CDR2 FQNNGV. Trimming stripped 2 bases from V and 12 bases from J, with 14 bases between. Based on the CDR3 plus reference TRBV11-2 and TRBJ2-1, the full variable domain is EAGVAQSPRYKIIEKRQSVAFWCNPISGHATLYWYQQILGQGPKLLIQFQNNGVVDDSQLPKDRFSAERLKGVDSTLKIQPAKLEDSAVYLCASSLWLRSGQFFGPGTRLTVL.